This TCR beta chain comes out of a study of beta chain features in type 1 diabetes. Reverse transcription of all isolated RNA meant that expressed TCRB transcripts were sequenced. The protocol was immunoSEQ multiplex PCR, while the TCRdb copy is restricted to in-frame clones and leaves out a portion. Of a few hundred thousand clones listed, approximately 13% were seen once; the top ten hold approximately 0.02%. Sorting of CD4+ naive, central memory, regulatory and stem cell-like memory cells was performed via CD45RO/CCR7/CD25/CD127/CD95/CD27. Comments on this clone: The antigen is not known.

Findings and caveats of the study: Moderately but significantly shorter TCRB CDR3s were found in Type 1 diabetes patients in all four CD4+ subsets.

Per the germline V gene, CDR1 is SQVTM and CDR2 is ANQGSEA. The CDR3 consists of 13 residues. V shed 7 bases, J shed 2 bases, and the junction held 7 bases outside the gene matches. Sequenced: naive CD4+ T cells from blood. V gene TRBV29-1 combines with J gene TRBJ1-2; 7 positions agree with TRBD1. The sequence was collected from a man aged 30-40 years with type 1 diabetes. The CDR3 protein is CSAGQRLNYGYTF. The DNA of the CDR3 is TGCAGCGCGGGACAGAGGCTAAACTATGGCTACACCTTC.